This TCR beta chain was profiled in a study of blood T cell repertoires in COVID-19. Study-wide context: Italy, Spain and the United States were the sources of the convalescent and acute COVID-19 samples. In each case, the material was cDNA or gDNA derived from T cells, B-cell-depleted T cells, or PBMCs.

Trimming pared 4 bases from V and 1 base from J, leaving 11 bases between. The CDR3 has 14 residues. Germline loops: CDR1 SGHNT, CDR2 YYREEE (reference sequence). In the authors' methods: Amplification with reference gene primers provided the estimates of nucleated cell counts. Only in-frame clones appear in the TCRdb table, and some are missing; sequencing was by immunoSEQ multiplex PCR. Clone size and the V and J calls come from that table; the DNA yielded D and trimming. The table shows more than 90,000 clones, with 85% occurring only once. J is TRBJ1-1 and V is TRBV5-4, with D possibly matching TRBD1 (6 bases). The source of this sequence is a man aged 40-55 years with acute or convalescent COVID-19. Specimen: peripheral blood. The chain's CDR3 is CASSPTGRNTEAFF. The CDR3 DNA sequence: TGTGCCAGCAGCCCAACAGGGAGGAACACTGAAGCTTTCTTT.